The 11 T cell receptor beta chains below all came from one sample that was sequenced in a study of a mutant IDH1 vaccine in newly diagnosed glioma. The repertoire was sequenced with immunoSEQ multiplex PCR; TCRdb's copy has only in-frame clones and lacks some. The sample has some 60,000 clones, roughly 80% seen once. As to time point: week 11, during vaccination. Vaccination comprised doses that each held 300 ug of mutant IDH1 20-mer peptide, plus topical imiquimod. For these receptors, no antigen is known. The specimen was PBMCs, collected from a glioma patient whose treatment included an IDH1 peptide vaccine. All receptors come from a man between 45 and 60 years old with glioma.

This chain uses TRBV27 with TRBJ2-7; either TRBD1 or TRBD2 may supply D (5 bases each). Germline V gene sequence: CDR1 MNHEY, CDR2 SMNVEV (reference sequence). V shed 5 bases and J shed 6 bases, with 11 bases lying between them. The CDR3 runs 12 residues. This CDR3 reads CASSPLRGEQYF. The CDR3 DNA reads as TGTGCCAGCAGTCCCTTGAGGGGCGAGCAGTACTTC.

In this sample, this clone turned up once. The chain is built from TRBV28 and TRBJ2-1; D remains unclear. V was pared by 6 bases and J by 9 bases, with 9 bases between. From germline, CDR1 is MDHEN and CDR2 SYDVKM. This CDR3 has 11 residues. The CDR3 region is CASSLMGEQFF. CDR3 in DNA: TGTGCCAGCAGCTTAATGGGTGAGCAGTTCTTC. Based on the CDR3 plus reference TRBV28 and TRBJ2-1, the full variable domain is DVKVTQSSRYLVKRTGEKVFLECVQDMDHENMFWYRQDPGLGLRLIYFSYDVKMKEKGDIPEGYSVSREKKERFSLILESASTNQTSMYLCASSLMGEQFFGPGTRLTVL.

The rearrangement uses TRBV7-2 and TRBJ2-5, with D possibly matching TRBD1 (7 bases). Germline V gene data show CDR1 as SGHTA and CDR2 as FQGNSA. The CDR3 runs to 14 residues. Trimming left V 2 bases short and J 5 bases short, with 12 bases between. CDR3 loop: CASSLQAGGETQYF. CDR3 sequence (DNA): TGTGCCAGCAGCTTACAGGCAGGGGGGGAGACCCAGTACTTC.

The V call is TRBV7-9, the J call TRBJ1-2; D not resolved. V was shortened by 2 bases and J by 2 bases, with 6 bases between the two germline ends. CDR3 length: 13 residues. Germline V lookup: CDR1 SEHNR, CDR2 FQNEAQ (reference sequence). CDR3 in amino acids: CASSLQKNYGYTF. CDR3 coding DNA: TGTGCCAGCAGCTTACAGAAGAACTATGGCTACACCTTC. Full variable domain (missing parts from reference TRBV7-9 and TRBJ1-2): DTGVSQNPRHKITKRGQNVTFRCDPISEHNRLYWYRQTLGQGPEFLTYFQNEAQLEKSRLLSDRFSAERPKGSFSTLEIQRTEQGDSAMYLCASSLQKNYGYTFGSGTRLTVV.

The chain uses TRBV10-3 and TRBJ1-5; D might be TRBD1 (5 bases). V lost 0 bases to trimming and J lost 5 bases, with 5 bases between them. The CDR3 totals 13 residues. Germline loops: CDR1 ENHRY, CDR2 SYGVKD. The CDR3 spells CAISESGDQPQHF. CDR3 coding DNA: TGTGCCATCAGTGAGTCGGGGGATCAGCCCCAGCATTTT.

The chain couples TRBV5-1 to TRBJ2-7, with D perhaps being TRBD1 or TRBD2 (6 bases each). The length of the CDR3 is 13 residues. V was clipped by 5 bases and J by 5 bases, with 14 bases between them. Germline V lookup: CDR1 SGHRS, CDR2 YFSETQ. Here the CDR3 DNA reads TGCGCCAGCAGTAAGGGGGGCAAGGACGAGCAGTACTTC. It specifies CASSKGGKDEQYF.

The V and J genes are TRBV30 and TRBJ1-3, with D possibly being TRBD1 (5 bases). The length of the CDR3 is 14 residues. Germline CDR1 reads GTSNPN; CDR2 reads SVGIG (reference sequence). With 5 bases removed from V and 2 bases from J, the gap between germline ends came to 13 bases. The CDR3: CAWGRGGTGNTIYF. Written as DNA, the CDR3 is TGTGCCTGGGGCCGGGGGGGAACTGGAAACACCATATATTTT.

J is TRBJ1-1 and V is TRBV11-3; D is undetermined. The CDR3 runs 14 residues. V dropped 3 bases and J dropped 3 bases, with 11 bases sitting between them. The germline CDR1 and CDR2 sequences are SGHNT and YENEEA. The CDR3 here is CASSFDGSDTEAFF. The CDR3 DNA reads as TGTGCCAGCAGCTTTGACGGGTCTGACACTGAAGCTTTCTTT.

This clone was observed a handful of times. The V call is TRBV7-8, the J call TRBJ1-5; D is possibly TRBD1 (5 bases). The germline V and J ends were trimmed by 0 bases and 5 bases, with 8 bases remaining between them. The CDR3 runs to 14 residues. Germline V lookup: CDR1 SGHVS, CDR2 FQNEAQ. CDR3 sequence reads: CASSLAKGHQPQHF. The CDR3 nucleotides read TGTGCCAGCAGCTTAGCAAAGGGGCATCAGCCCCAGCATTTT.

The rearrangement uses TRBV4-2 and TRBJ2-3, with D possibly being TRBD1 (6 bases). The ends were cut back, 4 bases at V and 0 bases at J, with 14 bases in the middle. The CDR3 extends over 16 amino acids. Germline CDR1 is LGHNA and CDR2 is YNFKEQ. The CDR3 nucleotides are TGTGCCAGCAGCCTGTCAGGGGAATTGAGCACAGATACGCAGTATTTT. It is translated as CASSLSGELSTDTQYF.

V is TRBV7-2 and J is TRBJ1-5; the D is unclear. The germline V and J ends were trimmed by 2 bases and 3 bases, with 2 bases remaining between them. Germline loops: CDR1 SGHTA, CDR2 FQGNSA. CDR3 length: 12 amino acids. CDR3 in amino acids: CASSLLNQPQHF. The CDR3 DNA reads as TGTGCCAGCAGCTTACTCAATCAGCCCCAGCATTTT.